Shown below are 29 T cell receptor beta chains from a single sample sequenced in a study of regulatory T cells in long-lasting Graves disease. Relying on iRepertoire HTBI primers and Arm-PCR of CDR3 regions, the team built TCR beta libraries. TCRdb reprocessed the multiplex PCR reads via MiXCR and lists one record per CDR3 protein. The data show about 540,000 distinct CDR3 sequences, roughly 14% seen once. The time point is: newly diagnosed GD, antithyroid drugs for less than 3 months. PBMC-extracted RNA yielded the TCR library. The same sample was also studied in work on T cells in Graves' hyperthyroidism and ophthalmopathy.

The sequenced sample was peripheral blood mononuclear cells (PBMCs), obtained at new diagnosis, from a patient treated with antithyroid drugs. The source is a man under 40 with Graves disease.

The chain combines TRBV2 with TRBJ1-5; D possibly corresponds to TRBD1 (5 bases). Trimming left V 9 bases short and J 2 bases short, with 14 bases between. The CDR3 is 14 residues long. Per the germline V gene, CDR1 is SNHLY and CDR2 is FYNNEI. The CDR3: CASLEGTGNQPQHF. For the CDR3, the DNA is TGTGCCAGTCTCGAAGGGACTGGCAATCAGCCCCAGCATTTT.

This clonotype has a count of ten or more. This chain joins TRBV6-5 and TRBJ1-1; D not resolved. V lost 0 bases and J lost 1, with 9 bases in between. The CDR3 spans 15 residues. The V gene's germline CDR1 is MNHEY and CDR2 SVGAGI. The CDR3 DNA reads TGTGCCAGCAGTTACTCTGGGTATACGAACACTGAAGCTTTCTTT. This codes for CASSYSGYTNTEAFF.

This chain joins TRBV3-1 and TRBJ2-1; D is perhaps TRBD1 or TRBD2 (5 bases each). Germline CDR1 is LGHDT and CDR2 is YNNKEL (reference sequence). The CDR3 consists of 18 residues. Trimming cost V 0 bases and J 5 bases, with 20 bases left between them. In DNA, the CDR3 is TGTGCCAGCAGCCAAGATCCCCCCATAGGGGAGCTACACAATGAGCAGTTCTTC. Protein: CASSQDPPIGELHNEQFF.

In this sample, this clonotype turned up a few times. The rearrangement joins TRBV5-1 to TRBJ1-2; no firm D call. This CDR3 spans 14 amino acids. Germline CDR1 and CDR2: SGHRS and YFSETQ. Trimming pared 0 bases from V and 5 bases from J, leaving 11 bases between. CDR3: CASSLGPAEYGYTF. The CDR3 DNA reads as TGCGCCAGCAGCTTGGGCCCCGCGGAGTATGGCTACACCTTC.

The table lists this clonotype with many counts. The CDR3 DNA reads as TGTGCCAGCAGTTACTCGAGAGCTAGGGCAGAGACCCAGTACTTC. Protein product: CASSYSRARAETQYF. V is TRBV6-6 and J is TRBJ2-5; no clear D gene. The germline CDR1 and CDR2 sequences are MNHNY and SVGAGI (reference sequence). The CDR3 extends over 15 amino acids. Trimming left V 0 bases short and J 4 bases short, with 12 bases between.

The sample holds a few counts of this clonotype. The chain recombines TRBV2 with TRBJ1-1, with 8 positions matching TRBD1. Per the germline V gene, CDR1 is SNHLY and CDR2 is FYNNEI. J was trimmed by 5 bases and V by 3 bases; bases with no gene match: 2. The CDR3 extends over 13 amino acids. CDR3 coding DNA: TGTGCCAGCAGTGACAGGGGGCTTACTGAAGCTTTCTTT. Residues: CASSDRGLTEAFF.

This clonotype was detected ten times or more. V usage is TRBV28 and J usage is TRBJ2-7, with 7 bases identical to TRBD1. CDR1 and CDR2 (germline): MDHEN, SYDVKM. The CDR3 loop spans 15 amino acids. With 3 bases clipped from V and 2 bases from J, the junction kept 7 bases outside the gene matches. The chain's CDR3 is CASSFSGTVAYEQYF. DNA for the CDR3: TGTGCCAGCAGTTTTTCCGGGACAGTAGCCTACGAGCAGTACTTC.

This clonotype occurred many times. The chain uses TRBV30 and TRBJ2-2; a possible D gene is TRBD2 (5 bases). The CDR3 contains 11 residues. The V and J ends lost 3 bases and 7 bases respectively, with 6 bases between them. Germline CDR1 is GTSNPN and CDR2 is SVGIG (reference sequence). The CDR3 DNA follows: TGTGCCTGGAGCGGGGACGGGGAGCTGTTTTTT. This sequence encodes CAWSGDGELFF.

This clonotype was seen a handful of times. The V and J genes are TRBV6-4 and TRBJ2-1; perhaps TRBD1 as D (5 bases). Germline assignment: CDR1 MRHNA and CDR2 SNTAGT. V was clipped by 0 bases and J by 1 base, with 7 bases between them. The CDR3 has 15 amino acids. CDR3: CASSDSGESYNEQFF. Here the CDR3 DNA reads TGTGCCAGCAGTGACTCAGGGGAATCCTACAATGAGCAGTTCTTC.

V gene TRBV20-1 combines with J gene TRBJ2-7, with no clear D. The CDR3 has 13 amino acids. Between the trimmed V and J ends, which lost 1 base and 0 bases, there was a span of 7 bases. Germline V CDR1 and CDR2: DFQATT, SNEGSKA (reference sequence). The CDR3 spells CSARVDNSYEQYF. DNA for the CDR3: TGCAGTGCTAGAGTCGACAACTCCTACGAGCAGTACTTC.

This clonotype showed up many times. This chain joins TRBV6-1 and TRBJ2-2; 8 bases align to TRBD1. Germline CDR1 and CDR2: MNHNS and SASEGT. CDR3 size: 16 residues. V shed 4 bases and J 7 bases; nucleotides not matched to a gene: 11. CDR3 residues: CASSGARDRGNGELFF. The CDR3 DNA sequence: TGTGCCAGCAGTGGGGCCCGAGACAGGGGTAACGGGGAGCTGTTTTTT.

This clonotype was recorded many times. The rearrangement joins TRBV12-3 or TRBV12-4 to TRBJ2-1; D is possibly TRBD2 (6 bases). The CDR3 is 16 amino acids. V shed 1 base and J shed 10 bases, with 20 bases lying between them. The CDR3 is CASSLGEGREPREQFF. CDR3 coding DNA: TGTGCCAGCAGTTTAGGGGAAGGACGGGAGCCTAGGGAGCAGTTCTTC.

This clonotype came up a few times. The CDR3 DNA sequence: TGCGCCAGCAGCTTCTTAGGGTCGGATGGCTACACCTTC. The encoded protein is CASSFLGSDGYTF. The chain couples TRBV5-1 to TRBJ1-2; unclear D gene. With 2 bases removed from V and 6 bases from J, the gap between germline ends came to 11 bases. Germline V lookup: CDR1 SGHRS, CDR2 YFSETQ. The CDR3 is 13 amino acids.

The count of this clonotype is one. This chain links TRBV15 with TRBJ1-1, with a tentative D call TRBD1 (6 bases). The CDR3 is 14 amino acids. The V gene's germline CDR1 is LNHNV and CDR2 YYDKDF (reference sequence). V gave up 3 bases and J gave up 5 bases, with 13 bases separating them. In nucleotides, the CDR3 is TGTGCCACCAGCAGGGGGGGGGCTTTTACTGAAGCTTTCTTT. It specifies CATSRGGAFTEAFF.

The J gene is TRBJ2-3, the V gene TRBV30; the match to TRBD2 covers 7 bases. V gave up 5 bases and J gave up 2 bases; unmatched junction bases: 10. Germline values: CDR1 GTSNPN, CDR2 SVGIG (reference sequence). The CDR3 covers 15 residues. CDR3 region: CAWESGTKTTDTQYF. Here the CDR3 DNA reads TGTGCCTGGGAATCCGGGACTAAAACCACAGATACGCAGTATTTT. Complete variable domain (other parts from reference TRBV30 and TRBJ2-3): SQTIHQWPATLVQPVGSPLSLECTVEGTSNPNLYWYRQAAGRGLQLLFYSVGIGQISSEVPQNLSASRPQDRQFILSSKKLLLSDSGFYLCAWESGTKTTDTQYFGPGTRLTVL.

The V and J genes are TRBV5-6 and TRBJ2-3; TRBD1 matches at 9 bases. The CDR3 extends over 16 amino acids. Germline CDR1 is SGHDT and CDR2 is YYEEEE. V lost 3 bases and J lost 4; bases outside the gene matches: 9. This chain's CDR3 is CASSSVQGARADTQYF. The CDR3 DNA reads TGTGCCAGCAGCTCCGTACAGGGGGCGCGTGCAGATACGCAGTATTTT. Looking up the rest from reference TRBV5-6 and TRBJ2-3 gives the full variable domain: DAGVTQSPTHLIKTRGQQVTLRCSPKSGHDTVSWYQQALGQGPQFIFQYYEEEERQRGNFPDRFSGHQFPNYSSELNVNALLLGDSALYLCASSSVQGARADTQYFGPGTRLTVL.

As for this clonotype: A much larger clone lies one base from this, so it may be a read error. This chain joins TRBV20-1 and TRBJ1-4, with 9 nucleotides matching TRBD1. The CDR3 is 14 amino acids. Germline CDR1 and CDR2: DFQATT and SNEGSKA (reference sequence). CDR3 amino acids: CSASPGTGNGKLFF. In nucleotides, the CDR3 is TGCAGTGCTTCGCCAGGGACAGGGAATGGAAAACTGTTTTTT.

The chain carries TRBV18 and TRBJ1-3; 8 nucleotides line up with TRBD1. Germline CDR1 is KGHSH and CDR2 is LQKENI. With V trimmed by 6 bases and J by 0 bases, 10 bases remained unmatched. The CDR3 is made up of 17 amino acids. The CDR3 loop reads CASSIGFGQGSGNTIYF. CDR3 coding DNA: TGTGCCAGCTCCATAGGCTTTGGACAGGGCTCTGGAAACACCATATATTTT. Full variable domain (rest looked up from reference TRBV18 and TRBJ1-3): NAGVMQNPRHLVRRRGQEARLRCSPMKGHSHVYWYRQLPEEGLKFMVYLQKENIIDESGMPKERFSAEFPKEGPSILRIQQVVRGDSAAYFCASSIGFGQGSGNTIYFGEGSWLTVV.

This clonotype appeared many times. The chain couples TRBV6-5 to TRBJ2-7; 9 bases map to TRBD1. Germline CDR1 and CDR2: MNHEY and SVGAGI. Trimming took 4 bases from V and 4 from J; bases not matched to a gene: 8. The CDR3 consists of 15 residues. In DNA form, the CDR3 reads TGTGCCAGCAGTTCGTCCGGGACAGGGCGTTACGAGCAGTACTTC. Its protein is CASSSSGTGRYEQYF.

This clonotype was picked up many times. The chain uses TRBV2 and TRBJ2-1, with a possible D match to TRBD1 (5 bases). The CDR3 totals 13 residues. Per the germline V gene, CDR1 is SNHLY and CDR2 is FYNNEI. V was clipped by 8 bases and J by 0 bases, with 8 bases between them. CDR3 nucleotides: TGTGCCAGCCTACAGGTCTCCTACAATGAGCAGTTCTTC. This gives the protein CASLQVSYNEQFF.

This clonotype was observed at least ten times. The CDR3: CAVRWPNYEQYF. CDR3 sequence (DNA): TGTGCGGTTAGGTGGCCTAACTACGAGCAGTACTTC. The chain is built from TRBV30 and TRBJ2-7; D gene unclear. The CDR3 consists of 12 residues. Germline V gene lookup returns CDR1 GTSNPN and CDR2 SVGIG (reference sequence).

This clonotype was counted ten times or more. The junction does not match germline at one end; this may be a read error. The chain combines TRBV5-1 with TRBJ2-1; D is perhaps TRBD2 (6 bases). Germline CDR1 reads SGHRS; CDR2 reads YFSETQ. The CDR3 runs 14 residues. The CDR3 protein is CASSFGGAYNEQFF. The CDR3 coding sequence is TGTGCCAGCAGTTTCGGCGGGGCGTACAATGAGCAGTTCTTC.

The chain employs TRBV5-1 and TRBJ1-4, with D hard to call. Trimming took off 4 bases at V and 6 bases at J, with 16 bases between the two ends. The germline gives CDR1 SGHRS, CDR2 YFSETQ. The CDR3 runs to 15 residues. CDR3: CASSPPGARDEKLFF. The DNA for the CDR3 is TGCGCCAGCAGCCCGCCCGGCGCTAGGGATGAAAAACTGTTTTTT.

This sequence joins TRBV30 and TRBJ1-3; D call uncertain. Germline V gene sequence: CDR1 GTSNPN, CDR2 SVGIG (reference sequence). The CDR3 is 13 amino acids. V lost 4 bases, J lost 5 bases, and 12 bases lay in between. CDR3: CAWTRASRNTIYF. The CDR3 DNA is TGTGCCTGGACCCGCGCCAGCAGAAACACCATATATTTT.

The J gene is TRBJ2-7, the V gene TRBV4-1; 14 bases fit TRBD2. The CDR3 is 17 amino acids. Per the germline V gene, CDR1 is MGHRA and CDR2 is YSYEKL. V was clipped by 1 base and J by 0 bases; unmatched bases: 2. DNA of the CDR3: TGCGCCAGCAGCCAAGGGACTAGCGGGAGGCGCTCCTACGAGCAGTACTTC. The encoded protein is CASSQGTSGRRSYEQYF.

The table lists this clonotype with a few counts. V gene TRBV18 combines with J gene TRBJ2-5; D unresolved. The CDR3 is 14 residues long. V was cut by 6 bases and J by 5 bases, with 16 bases left in between. The germline CDR1 and CDR2 sequences are KGHSH and LQKENI. CDR3 loop: CASSATLGLETQYF. CDR3 sequence (DNA): TGTGCCAGCTCTGCAACCTTAGGGCTGGAGACCCAGTACTTC.

This clonotype was counted ten times or more. The chain employs TRBV24-1 and TRBJ2-5; D is perhaps TRBD1 (6 bases). Germline assignment: CDR1 KGHDR and CDR2 SFDVKD. This CDR3 has 14 residues. V was pared by 4 bases and J by 2 bases, with 10 bases between. The CDR3 loop is CATSEDSFQETQYF. For the CDR3, the DNA is TGTGCCACCAGTGAGGACAGTTTTCAAGAGACCCAGTACTTC.

This clonotype was seen ten or more times. V gene TRBV12-3 or TRBV12-4 combines with J gene TRBJ1-1; 9 bases match TRBD1. J gave up 5 bases and V 3 bases, and 10 bases lay outside the gene matches. The CDR3 is 16 amino acids. The CDR3 region is CASSFLRDRAETEAFF. The CDR3 nucleotides are TGTGCCAGCAGTTTCCTCCGGGACAGGGCGGAGACTGAAGCTTTCTTT.

V gene TRBV10-1 combines with J gene TRBJ2-2; D ambiguous. The length of the CDR3 is 14 residues. The V end was cut by 2 bases, the J end by 4 bases, with 8 bases between. Germline CDR1 is WNHNN and CDR2 is SYGVQD (reference sequence). Here the CDR3 reads CASSEHKSTGELFF. CDR3 coding DNA: TGCGCCAGCAGTGAGCACAAGAGCACCGGGGAGCTGTTTTTT.